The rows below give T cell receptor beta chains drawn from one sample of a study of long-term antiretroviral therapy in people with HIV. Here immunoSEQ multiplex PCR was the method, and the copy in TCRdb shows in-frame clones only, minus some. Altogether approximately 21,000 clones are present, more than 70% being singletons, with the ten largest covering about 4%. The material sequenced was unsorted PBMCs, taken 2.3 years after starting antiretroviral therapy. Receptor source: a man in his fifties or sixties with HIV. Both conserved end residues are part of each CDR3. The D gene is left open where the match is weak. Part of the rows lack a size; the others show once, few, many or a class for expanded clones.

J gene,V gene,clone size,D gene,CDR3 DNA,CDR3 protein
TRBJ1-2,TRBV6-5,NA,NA,TGTGCCAGCAGTGATCTCGGGGGAAACTATGGCTACACCTTC,CASSDLGGNYGYTF
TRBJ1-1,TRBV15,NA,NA,TGTGCCACCAGCAGATCAGGGGAAATAAGTGAAGCTTTCTTT,CATSRSGEISEAFF
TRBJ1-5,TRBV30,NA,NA,TGTGCCTGGAGCGCTACGACAGCCGATCAGCCCCAGCATTTT,CAWSATTADQPQHF
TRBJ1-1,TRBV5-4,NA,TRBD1,TGTGCCAGCAGCTTCTATGACAGGGCTTTGAACACTGAAGCTTTCTTT,CASSFYDRALNTEAFF
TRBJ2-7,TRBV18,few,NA,TGTGCCAGCTCATACGACAGGTATAGGGGCTACGAGCAGTACTTC,CASSYDRYRGYEQYF
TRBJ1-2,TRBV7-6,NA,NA,TGTGCCAGCAGCTTAGCGTATACAGGTCGAGGCTACACCTTC,CASSLAYTGRGYTF
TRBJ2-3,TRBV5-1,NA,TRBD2,TGCGCCACCTCGGAAGGAGTAGCGGGGGGTCCGACAGATACGCAGTATTTT,CATSEGVAGGPTDTQYF
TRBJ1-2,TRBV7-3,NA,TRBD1,TGTGCCAGCAGCGCCGGGACAGCATATGGCTACACCTTC,CASSAGTAYGYTF
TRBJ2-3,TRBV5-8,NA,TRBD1,TGTGCCAGCAGCCCCCTGACAGGGGTTGGGGATACGCAGTATTTT,CASSPLTGVGDTQYF
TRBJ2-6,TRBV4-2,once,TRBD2,TGTGCCAGCAGCCAAGACCAATTTCTAGCGGGTCTATCTGGGGCCAACGTCCTGACTTTC,CASSQDQFLAGLSGANVLTF
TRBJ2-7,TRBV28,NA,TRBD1,TGTGCCAGCAGTCCGACAGGGACCTCCTACGAGCAGTACTTC,CASSPTGTSYEQYF
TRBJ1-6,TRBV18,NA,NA,TGTGCCAGCTCACCATGGGGGGGCAGGTCGAATTCACCCCTCCACTTT,CASSPWGGRSNSPLHF
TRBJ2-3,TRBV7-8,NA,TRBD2,TGTGCCAGCAGCTCCGGGACTAGCATGGTAGATACGCAGTATTTT,CASSSGTSMVDTQYF
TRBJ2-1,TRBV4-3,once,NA,TGCGCCAGCAGCCAAGATAGGGACGGTTACAATGAGCAGTTCTTC,CASSQDRDGYNEQFF
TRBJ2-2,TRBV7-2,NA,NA,TGTGCCAGCAGCTTGGGGAACACCGGGGAGCTGTTTTTT,CASSLGNTGELFF
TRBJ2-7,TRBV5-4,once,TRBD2,TGTGCCAGCAGCAAAACTAGCGGGAGAGGATACGAGCAGTACTTC,CASSKTSGRGYEQYF
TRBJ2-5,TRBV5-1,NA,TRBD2,TGCGCCAGCAGCTCAAAGACTAGCGGGGGCCAAGAGACCCAGTACTTC,CASSSKTSGGQETQYF
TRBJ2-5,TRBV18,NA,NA,TGTGCCAGCTCACCCTACTACCTGGAGACCCAGTACTTC,CASSPYYLETQYF
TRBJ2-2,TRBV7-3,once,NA,TGTGCCAGCAGCTTAACATATCAGGGGCCGAACACCGGGGAGCTGTTTTTT,CASSLTYQGPNTGELFF
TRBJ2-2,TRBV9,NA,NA,TGTGCCAGCAGCGTAGCTGGGACTTACACCGGGGAGCTGTTTTTT,CASSVAGTYTGELFF
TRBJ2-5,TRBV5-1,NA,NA,TGCGCCAGCAGCTTGGCGGGGAACCAAGAGACCCAGTACTTC,CASSLAGNQETQYF
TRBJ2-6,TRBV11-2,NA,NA,TGTGCCAGCAGCTTCTCTGGGCCTGGGGCCAACGTCCTGACTTTC,CASSFSGPGANVLTF
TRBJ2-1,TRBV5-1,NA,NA,TGCGCCAGCAGCTTGGAGGTAGCGGAAAGCAATGAGCAGTTCTTC,CASSLEVAESNEQFF
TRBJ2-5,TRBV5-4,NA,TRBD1,TGTGCCAGCAGAACGGGACAGCGCCAAGAGACCCAGTACTTC,CASRTGQRQETQYF
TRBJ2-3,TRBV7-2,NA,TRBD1,TGTGCCAGCAGCCGACGTGGGACAGGGGCAGATACGCAGTATTTT,CASSRRGTGADTQYF
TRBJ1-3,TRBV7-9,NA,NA,TGTGCCAGCAGGGCTGGACAGAGCCCTGGAAACACCATATATTTT,CASRAGQSPGNTIYF
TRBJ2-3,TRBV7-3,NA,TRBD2,TGTGCCAGCAGCATAGCGGGAGGGGGCACAGATACGCAGTATTTT,CASSIAGGGTDTQYF
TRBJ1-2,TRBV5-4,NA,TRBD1,TGTGCCAGCAGCTTACAGGGGTACTATGGCTACACCTTC,CASSLQGYYGYTF
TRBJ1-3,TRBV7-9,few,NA,TGTGCCAGCAGCTGGGGACAAGTCTCTGGAAACACCATATATTTT,CASSWGQVSGNTIYF
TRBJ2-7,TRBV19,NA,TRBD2,TGTGCCAGTAGTATTAACGGGGGGGGTCCCTACGAGCAGTACTTC,CASSINGGGPYEQYF
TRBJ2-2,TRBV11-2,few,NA,TGTGCCAGCAGCCACGCGGCCCCCGGGGAGCTGTTTTTT,CASSHAAPGELFF
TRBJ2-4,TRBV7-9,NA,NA,TGTGCCAGCAGCCTCGGACTCTTCTCAGGAAACATTCAGTACTTC,CASSLGLFSGNIQYF
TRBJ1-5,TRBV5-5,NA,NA,TGTGCCAGCAGCTTGGCCGTTGGTAACCAGCCCCAGCATTTT,CASSLAVGNQPQHF
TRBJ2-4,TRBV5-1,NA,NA,TGCGCCAGCAGCTTGCTGGGGAATCGAGACATTCAGTACTTC,CASSLLGNRDIQYF
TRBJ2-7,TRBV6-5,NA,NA,TGTGCCGCGCGGGGCAATACCTACGAGCAGTACTTC,CAARGNTYEQYF
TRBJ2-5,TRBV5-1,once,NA,TGCGCCAGCAGCTTGAGGCTTTTTTTAGGCACAGAGACCCAGTACTTC,CASSLRLFLGTETQYF
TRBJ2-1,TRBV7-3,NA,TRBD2,TGTGCCAGCAGCAAACTAGCGACCTACAATGGGGATGAGCAGTTCTTC,CASSKLATYNGDEQFF
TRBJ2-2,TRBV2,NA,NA,TGTGCCAGCAGTGATGACGGTACGAACACCGGGGAGCTGTTTTTT,CASSDDGTNTGELFF
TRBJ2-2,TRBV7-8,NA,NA,TGTGCCAGCAGCTTATCTGGGGCAGGGGGGTACGGGGAGCTGTTTTTT,CASSLSGAGGYGELFF
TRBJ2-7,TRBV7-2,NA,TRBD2,TGTGCCAGCAGCGCACGTAGCGGGTTCCGAACCTACGAGCAGTACTTC,CASSARSGFRTYEQYF
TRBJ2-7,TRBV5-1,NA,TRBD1,TGCGCCAGCAGCTTGGCCGGGGGACAGGGATACGAGCAGTACTTC,CASSLAGGQGYEQYF
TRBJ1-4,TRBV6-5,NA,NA,TGTGCCAGCAGTTACGTAGTCCCCCTTTTTGACGAAAAACTGTTTTTT,CASSYVVPLFDEKLFF
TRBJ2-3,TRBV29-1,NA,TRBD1,TGCAGCGTCGACAGGGCTCTCACAGATACGCAGTATTTT,CSVDRALTDTQYF
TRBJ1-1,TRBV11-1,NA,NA,TGTGCCAGCAGCGCCGCGTTGGGGGCAATGAACACTGAAGCTTTCTTT,CASSAALGAMNTEAFF
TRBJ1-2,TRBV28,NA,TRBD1,TGTGCCAGCAGTTTGGTGACAGGGGATGGCTACACCTTC,CASSLVTGDGYTF
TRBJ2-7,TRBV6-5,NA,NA,TGTGCCAGCAGGGTCCGGGGAAGGGACTACGAGCAGTACTTC,CASRVRGRDYEQYF
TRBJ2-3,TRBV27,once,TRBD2,TGTGCCAGCAGCTTAGAGGGAGTAGGACTAGCGGTCCTCAGCACAGATACGCAGTATTTT,CASSLEGVGLAVLSTDTQYF
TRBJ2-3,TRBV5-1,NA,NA,TGCGCCAGCAGCTGGGACGGACAGCCCGAAGGAGGGGCAGATACGCAGTATTTT,CASSWDGQPEGGADTQYF
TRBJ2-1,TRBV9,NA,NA,TGTGCCAGCAGCGCATCAGCTAGTTCTGTTACCAATGAGCAGTTCTTC,CASSASASSVTNEQFF
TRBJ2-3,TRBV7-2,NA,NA,TGTGCCAGCAGCTTAGTGCCCCACGGAGATACGCAGTATTTT,CASSLVPHGDTQYF
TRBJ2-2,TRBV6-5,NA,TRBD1,TGTGCCAGCAGTTACCTACAGGGGGGCACCGGGGAGCTGTTTTTT,CASSYLQGGTGELFF